Included here is one T cell receptor beta chain sequence, with context. This entry belongs to a study of blood T cell repertoires in COVID-19. Study overall: T cells, B-cell-depleted T cells, or PBMCs supplied cDNA or gDNA.

There are 15 residues in the CDR3. The V gene's germline CDR1 is LNHDA and CDR2 SQIVND (reference sequence). The trim removed 2 bases at V and 7 bases at J, leaving 7 bases unmatched. Clones were read by immunoSEQ multiplex PCR, and TCRdb kept only the in-frame ones, dropping some. The data show 90,000 to 130,000 clones, 86% seen once. The TCR originated in a middle-aged man with acute or convalescent COVID-19. The chain joins TRBV19 to TRBJ1-5; 8 bases map to TRBD1. Sequenced input: peripheral blood. CDR3 amino acids: CASSIRTGNLQPQHF. The CDR3 DNA reads as TGTGCCAGTAGTATAAGGACAGGGAACTTACAGCCCCAGCATTTT.